Below, 10 T cell receptor beta chains from the same sample are listed, as sequenced in a study of response to subunit inactivated influenza vaccine. TCRdb independently ran MiXCR on the RT-PCR reads; one entry per CDR3 protein. The repertoire consists of about 570,000 distinct CDR3 sequences, with 10% to 15% occurring once and the leading ten covering 10%. The input for sequencing was PBMCs from blood, taken on the day of vaccination. The receptors shown here come from a middle-aged man who received an inactivated influenza vaccine.

This chain uses TRBV7-2 with TRBJ2-7; D is possibly TRBD2 (6 bases). Germline V lookup: CDR1 SGHTA, CDR2 FQGNSA. V shed 1 base and J shed 7 bases, with 14 bases lying between them. The CDR3 contains 14 residues. The CDR3 sequence: CASSLGTTGGEQYF. The CDR3 region has the DNA TGTGCCAGCAGCTTAGGGACTACTGGGGGAGAGCAGTACTTC. The whole variable domain, remainder taken from reference TRBV7-2 and TRBJ2-7, is GAGVSQSPSNKVTEKGKDVELRCDPISGHTALYWYRQSLGQGLEFLIYFQGNSAPDKSGLPSDRFSAERTGGSVSTLTIQRTQQEDSAVYLCASSLGTTGGEQYFGPGTRLTVT.

The chain combines TRBV6-2 or TRBV6-3 with TRBJ2-1; D perhaps matches TRBD2 (5 bases). Trimming took off 7 bases at V and 8 bases at J, with 15 bases between the two ends. The V gene's germline CDR1 is MNHEY and CDR2 SVGEGT. The CDR3 runs to 13 residues. The CDR3 nucleotides read TGTGCCAGCACGGGGTATGGATCGTATGAGCAGTTCTTC. Amino acid sequence: CASTGYGSYEQFF.

The chain is built from TRBV18 and TRBJ2-1, with D perhaps TRBD1 (5 bases). The CDR3 spans 13 residues. V gave up 10 bases and J gave up 12 bases, with 22 bases separating them. Germline values: CDR1 KGHSH, CDR2 LQKENI. The chain's CDR3 is CATKEKGPSGQFF. The DNA for the CDR3 is TGTGCCACTAAAGAAAAGGGGCCCAGTGGGCAGTTCTTC.

This clonotype was seen a few times. The chain has TRBV5-1 and TRBJ2-1; D not resolved. V dropped 2 bases and J dropped 8 bases, with 8 bases sitting between them. The CDR3 extends over 12 amino acids. Germline V gene sequence: CDR1 SGHRS, CDR2 YFSETQ. CDR3 nucleotide sequence: TGCGCCAGCAGCTTAGGGAAACATGAGCAGTTCTTC. This gives the protein CASSLGKHEQFF.

The chain recombines TRBV6-2 or TRBV6-3 with TRBJ2-7; 8 nucleotides line up with TRBD1. V shed 3 bases, J shed 2 bases, and the junction held 15 bases outside the gene matches. This CDR3 has 18 residues. Germline V gene sequence: CDR1 MNHEY, CDR2 SVGEGT. The CDR3 loop reads CASSYSGTGQGSPYEQYF. The CDR3, as DNA: TGTGCCAGCAGTTATTCGGGGACAGGCCAAGGAAGTCCCTACGAGCAGTACTTC.

In its sample, this clonotype was seen a few times. The chain recombines TRBV7-9 with TRBJ1-3; D perhaps matches TRBD1 (5 bases). Germline values: CDR1 SEHNR, CDR2 FQNEAQ (reference sequence). Trimming pared 3 bases from V and 4 bases from J, leaving 13 bases between. This CDR3 has 15 amino acids. CDR3 sequence: CASSLGLGVGNTIYF. Here the CDR3 DNA reads TGTGCCAGCAGCTTGGGTTTGGGGGTCGGAAACACCATATATTTT.

This clonotype was recorded at least ten times. The rearrangement joins TRBV14 to TRBJ2-5; D unresolved. The CDR3 spans 15 residues. The germline gives CDR1 SGHDN, CDR2 FVKESK. The V and J ends lost 4 bases and 5 bases respectively, with 17 bases between them. CDR3 protein: CASSPRLYSVETQYF. The CDR3 DNA is TGTGCCAGCAGCCCACGACTTTACAGCGTGGAGACCCAGTACTTC.

A few counts support this clonotype. The chain has TRBV27 and TRBJ1-1; TRBD1 matches 7 bases. V lost 3 bases, J lost 4 bases, and 11 bases stayed unmatched. The CDR3 covers 16 residues. Germline CDR1 is MNHEY and CDR2 is SMNVEV (reference sequence). For the CDR3, the DNA is TGTGCCAGCAGTTTTACGCAGGGGGTCTGGAGCACTGAAGCTTTCTTT. Protein sequence: CASSFTQGVWSTEAFF.

The table lists this clonotype with many counts. V and J are TRBV7-2 and TRBJ1-4, with D unresolved. This CDR3 spans 15 amino acids. Trimming pared 1 base from V and 0 bases from J, leaving 6 bases between. Germline CDR1 SGHTA, CDR2 FQGNSA. The CDR3 nucleotides read TGTGCCAGCAGCTTAGGGGTTGCAACTAATGAAAAACTGTTTTTT. Protein: CASSLGVATNEKLFF.

The rearrangement links TRBV7-9 to TRBJ2-3; 8 bases are a match to TRBD2. V dropped 5 bases and J dropped 4; count of bases not matched to a gene: 14. CDR1 and CDR2 (germline): SEHNR, FQNEAQ (reference sequence). There are 17 residues in the CDR3. CDR3 amino acids: CASSLRTGTSRADTQYF. As DNA, the CDR3 is TGTGCCAGCAGCCTACGAACCGGGACTAGTCGTGCAGATACGCAGTATTTT.